The 26 T cell receptor beta chains below come from one sample, sequenced in a study of blood T cells in healthy people across ages. Together with a sample-barcoded 5' primer, a J-beta primer mix was included in a second PCR lasting about 7 to 11 cycles. A single record per CDR3 protein comes from TCRdb applying MiXCR to the 5' RACE reads. Seen here are more than 1,000,000 distinct CDR3 sequences, under 30% observed once, and the top ten hold 0.75%. This same sample was also taken into another study, of T cells of mothers and their children.

The sample consisted of blood. The source of these receptors is a girl aged 2 to 10 in good health.

This clonotype occurred many times. V gene TRBV29-1 combines with J gene TRBJ2-7, with D possibly called TRBD1 or TRBD2 (5 bases each). Trimming cost V 8 bases and J 6 bases, with 17 bases left between them. The germline gives CDR1 SQVTM, CDR2 ANQGSEA. The CDR3 has 12 residues. CDR3 protein: CSFPLGVSEQYF. The CDR3 DNA is TGCAGCTTCCCTTTGGGGGTTTCCGAGCAGTACTTC.

This clonotype occurred a few times. This rearrangement joins TRBV9 to TRBJ1-4, with D unclear. The CDR3 spans 15 residues. CDR1 is SGDLS, CDR2 YYNGEE, per germline. The ends were cut back, 4 bases at V and 5 bases at J, with 15 bases in the middle. As DNA, the CDR3 is TGTGCCAGCAGCATGACGACGGGCTCGAATGAAAAACTGTTTTTT. Translation gives CASSMTTGSNEKLFF.

The V call is TRBV2, the J call TRBJ2-2; TRBD1 matches at 7 bases. The V gene end was trimmed by 2 bases and the J gene end by 6 bases; junction bases not matched to a gene: 6. Germline CDR1 and CDR2: SNHLY and FYNNEI. The CDR3 extends over 15 amino acids. CDR3 bases: TGTGCCAGCAGTGAAACGAGACAGGGTCCCGGGGAGCTGTTTTTT. Its protein is CASSETRQGPGELFF.

The chain couples TRBV5-1 to TRBJ2-3; 8 bases fit TRBD2. Trimming took 0 bases from V and 6 from J; bases not matched to a gene: 9. The CDR3 sequence is 16 residues long. Germline CDR1 SGHRS, CDR2 YFSETQ. DNA of the CDR3: TGCGCCAGCAGCTTGGGAGTGACTAGCGTATCCGATACGCAGTATTTT. This gives the protein CASSLGVTSVSDTQYF.

This clonotype was recorded a few times. J is TRBJ2-3 and V is TRBV29-1; 7 positions agree with TRBD2. After removal of 7 bases from V and 0 bases from J, the junction contained 7 bases not matched to a gene. Germline V gives CDR1 SQVTM, CDR2 ANQGSEA. The CDR3 loop spans 14 amino acids. CDR3 DNA: TGCAGCGCCCATGGGGGGGTTAGCACAGATACGCAGTATTTT. It codes for CSAHGGVSTDTQYF.

CDR3 residues: CSARDRQFQETQYF. CDR3 coding DNA: TGCAGTGCTAGAGATCGGCAGTTCCAAGAGACCCAGTACTTC. The J gene is TRBJ2-5, the V gene TRBV20-1, with D unresolved. Trimming pared 0 bases from V and 1 base from J, leaving 9 bases between. Germline V gives CDR1 DFQATT, CDR2 SNEGSKA (reference sequence). The CDR3 sequence is 14 residues long.

CDR3 amino acids: CASSQDFMYEQYF. CDR3 bases: TGTGCCAGCAGCCAAGATTTCATGTACGAGCAGTACTTC. The chain links TRBV14 to TRBJ2-7; D ambiguous. This CDR3 contains 13 residues. Germline V gives CDR1 SGHDN, CDR2 FVKESK. The V end was cut by 0 bases, the J end by 4 bases, with 7 bases between.

The chain joins TRBV29-1 to TRBJ1-4, with 10 bases matching TRBD1. The V gene end was trimmed by 3 bases and the J gene end by 7 bases; junction bases not matched to a gene: 5. The CDR3 contains 14 residues. Germline V CDR1 and CDR2: SQVTM, ANQGSEA. CDR3 in DNA: TGCAGCGTTGAGCCCCGGGACAGGGGTGAAAAACTGTTTTTT. Its protein is CSVEPRDRGEKLFF.

The J gene is TRBJ2-1, the V gene TRBV7-3, with 7 bases aligning to TRBD1. This CDR3 has 16 residues. The V segment lost 0 bases and the J segment 2 bases; nucleotides outside the gene matches: 4. In germline, CDR1 is SGHTA, CDR2 FQGTGA. CDR3 DNA sequence: TGTGCCAGCAGCTTAACGGGGGACAGTCCCTACAATGAGCAGTTCTTC. It encodes CASSLTGDSPYNEQFF. The whole variable domain, filled in from reference TRBV7-3 and TRBJ2-1, reads GAGVSQTPSNKVTEKGKYVELRCDPISGHTALYWYRQSLGQGPEFLIYFQGTGAADDSGLPNDRFFAVRPEGSVSTLKIQRTERGDSAVYLCASSLTGDSPYNEQFFGPGTRLTVL.

This clonotype appeared a few times. V gene TRBV10-3 combines with J gene TRBJ2-3; D gene unclear. CDR1 is ENHRY, CDR2 SYGVKD, per germline. This CDR3 has 12 residues. The V end lost 9 bases, the J end lost 2 bases, and 9 bases lay between the germline ends. The CDR3 DNA reads as TGTGCCATAGAGGACCTCACAGATACGCAGTATTTT. Translating gives CAIEDLTDTQYF.

The V call is TRBV20-1, the J call TRBJ2-1; perhaps TRBD2 as D (6 bases). The end of the DNA is better explained by TRBJ2-5, so the J call may be wrong. The CDR3 contains 13 residues. The germline gives CDR1 DFQATT, CDR2 SNEGSKA (reference sequence). DNA for the CDR3: TGCAGTGCTAGGGGGGGAAATAGGCAGACCCAGTACTTC. Protein: CSARGGNRQTQYF.

The V call is TRBV20-1, the J call TRBJ2-1; 11 bases agree with TRBD2. CDR1 and CDR2 (germline): DFQATT, SNEGSKA (reference sequence). The ends lost 5 bases at V and 7 bases at J; junction bases unmatched: 10. This CDR3 has 15 residues. This CDR3 is CSAEPGTSGENEQFF. CDR3 sequence (DNA): TGCAGTGCTGAGCCCGGGACTAGCGGTGAGAATGAGCAGTTCTTC.

The rearrangement links TRBV20-1 to TRBJ2-4; D not resolved. Trimming pared 4 bases from V and 0 bases from J, leaving 13 bases between. This CDR3 has 15 residues. The germline gives CDR1 DFQATT, CDR2 SNEGSKA (reference sequence). CDR3 loop: CSAIKRRLAKNIQYF. Written as DNA, the CDR3 is TGCAGTGCTATAAAACGAAGATTAGCCAAAAACATTCAGTACTTC.

This clonotype was recorded a few times. CDR3 in amino acids: CASSLHVSETQYF. The CDR3 nucleotides are TGTGCCAGCAGCTTACATGTCTCGGAGACCCAGTACTTC. The chain recombines TRBV7-8 with TRBJ2-5; D gene ambiguous. The germline V gene has CDR1 SGHVS and CDR2 FQNEAQ. Trimming shortened V by 2 bases and J by 5 bases, and 9 bases separated the two germline ends. This CDR3 has 13 amino acids.

This chain links TRBV7-2 with TRBJ2-3; 7 bases agree with TRBD2. From germline, CDR1 is SGHTA and CDR2 FQGNSA. The CDR3 is 14 amino acids. J lost 6 bases, V lost 5 bases, and 8 bases had no gene match. The CDR3: CASSPGGAWDTQYF. CDR3 nucleotides: TGTGCCAGCAGCCCGGGGGGAGCATGGGATACGCAGTATTTT. Full variable domain (remainder filled in from reference TRBV7-2 and TRBJ2-3): GAGVSQSPSNKVTEKGKDVELRCDPISGHTALYWYRQSLGQGLEFLIYFQGNSAPDKSGLPSDRFSAERTGGSVSTLTIQRTQQEDSAVYLCASSPGGAWDTQYFGPGTRLTVL.

This chain uses TRBV28 with TRBJ1-4; 11 bases agree with TRBD1. The CDR3 has 19 amino acids. Germline lookup yields CDR1 MDHEN and CDR2 SYDVKM. V dropped 3 bases and J dropped 1; count of bases not matched to a gene: 10. This CDR3 reads CASSFGIGTGGLTNEKLFF. CDR3 nucleotides: TGTGCCAGCAGTTTTGGGATCGGGACAGGGGGATTAACTAATGAAAAACTGTTTTTT.

The chain couples TRBV11-1 to TRBJ1-2; D is ambiguous. This CDR3 has 14 residues. Germline CDR1 reads SGHAT; CDR2 reads FQDESV (reference sequence). Trimming removed 7 bases from V and 9 bases from J, with 21 bases in between. DNA for the CDR3: TGTGCCAGCATCCTATCGGGAATGAGGCAGTGCTACACCTTC. Translating it yields CASILSGMRQCYTF.

With respect to this clonotype: The junction does not match germline at one end; this may be a read error. The V and J genes are TRBV4-3 and TRBJ2-3, with TRBD2 identical over 15 bases. The CDR3 totals 18 residues. From germline, CDR1 is LGHNA and CDR2 YSLEER. CDR3 in amino acids: CASSRSPGTSGGPDTQYF. Written as DNA, the CDR3 is TGCGCCAGCAGCCGAAGTCCTGGGACTAGCGGGGGGCCAGACACGCAGTATTTT.

In regard to this clonotype: The junction differs from germline at one of its ends, possibly a read error. This chain uses TRBV7-2 with TRBJ2-7; tentative D call: TRBD1 (5 bases). The CDR3 is 13 amino acids. The V gene's germline CDR1 is SGHTA and CDR2 FQGNSA. CDR3 coding DNA: TGTGCCAGAAGCTCCAGGGTAGGGGACGAGCAGTACTTC. It codes for CARSSRVGDEQYF.

Only a few counts were recorded for this clonotype. CDR3 bases: TGCGCCAGCAGCTTACAGCTCAATGAGCAGTTCTTC. Protein sequence: CASSLQLNEQFF. The chain is built from TRBV5-1 and TRBJ2-1; no reliable D call. This CDR3 region has 12 residues. Germline V lookup: CDR1 SGHRS, CDR2 YFSETQ. The V gene lost 2 bases and the J gene lost 6 bases, with 6 bases spanning the gap.

This chain uses TRBV6-5 with TRBJ2-7; 11 nucleotides line up with TRBD2. The V and J ends lost 2 bases and 5 bases, in that order; junction bases with no gene match: 11. The germline V gene encodes CDR1 MNHEY and CDR2 SVGAGI. There are 17 residues in the CDR3. The CDR3, as DNA: TGTGCCAGCAGTTACCCGAATTTTAGCGGGAGGGTTAACGAGCAGTACTTC. Translating it yields CASSYPNFSGRVNEQYF.

This clonotype appeared a few times. This sequence joins TRBV12-3 or TRBV12-4 and TRBJ2-1; 7 bases line up with TRBD2. After removal of 3 bases from V and 7 bases from J, the junction contained 9 bases not matched to a gene. The CDR3 loop spans 15 amino acids. The CDR3 sequence is CASSFGFGLGNEQFF. CDR3 bases: TGTGCCAGCAGTTTCGGTTTCGGACTAGGGAATGAGCAGTTCTTC.

This clonotype has a handful of counts. This chain links TRBV3-1 with TRBJ2-1; 13 bases fit TRBD2. Germline CDR1 LGHDT, CDR2 YNNKEL (reference sequence). Trimming at V came to 4 bases and at J to 7 bases, leaving 7 bases not matched to a gene. The CDR3 is made up of 16 amino acids. The CDR3 loop is CASSPKPGLAGNEQFF. As DNA, the CDR3 is TGTGCCAGCAGCCCGAAACCGGGACTAGCGGGAAATGAGCAGTTCTTC.

The V gene is TRBV5-6, the J gene TRBJ1-1, with D perhaps TRBD1 (5 bases). From germline, CDR1 is SGHDT and CDR2 YYEEEE. This CDR3 comprises 13 residues. V shed 1 base and J shed 11 bases, with 15 bases lying between them. The chain's CDR3 is CASSLLIERGAFF. The CDR3 DNA follows: TGTGCCAGCAGCTTGTTAATTGAAAGGGGTGCTTTCTTT.

The chain has TRBV20-1 and TRBJ2-7; D might be TRBD2 (6 bases). This CDR3 contains 14 residues. V was clipped by 6 bases and J by 2 bases, with 17 bases between them. CDR1 DFQATT and CDR2 SNEGSKA come from the germline V gene (reference sequence). CDR3 nucleotides: TGCAGTGCCGAAAGGAGGGACCAGGCCTACGAGCAGTACTTC. The encoded protein is CSAERRDQAYEQYF.

The sample holds one count of this clonotype. The chain is built from TRBV12-3 or TRBV12-4 and TRBJ1-1; D unresolved. The CDR3 is made up of 11 amino acids. Trimming cost V 8 bases and J 6 bases, with 10 bases left between them. CDR3 region: CASVRSSEAFF. In DNA, the CDR3 is TGTGCCAGCGTTAGGTCTTCTGAAGCTTTCTTT.